Listed here are 32 T cell receptor beta chains from one sample, sequenced in a study of blood T cell repertoires in COVID-19. Method: immunoSEQ multiplex PCR; TCRdb's copy keeps in-frame clones and lacks some. The table records 90,000 to 120,000 clones, around 92% of them present only once. Sequences were obtained from peripheral blood. The receptors originated from a man aged 40-49 years with active or convalescent COVID-19.

This clone was found once. V is TRBV6-5 and J is TRBJ1-4; 9 positions agree with TRBD1. The J segment lost 6 bases and the V segment lost 6 bases, leaving 5 bases of the junction unmatched. The V gene's germline CDR1 is MNHEY and CDR2 SVGAGI. The CDR3 covers 14 residues. CDR3 region: CASRGQGSHEKLFF. The CDR3 DNA follows: TGTGCCAGCAGGGGACAGGGATCCCATGAAAAACTGTTTTTT.

V usage is TRBV19 and J usage is TRBJ1-1; 8 bases align to TRBD1. Germline lookup yields CDR1 LNHDA and CDR2 SQIVND (reference sequence). V was pared by 7 bases and J by 7 bases, with 14 bases of the junction left unmatched. The length of the CDR3 is 15 residues. CDR3 in DNA: TGTGCCAGTACCCCGCCAGGGGGCGTTTACAATGAAGCTTTCTTT. This encodes CASTPPGGVYNEAFF.

The chain uses TRBV7-3 and TRBJ2-2; unclear D gene. Trimming stripped 1 base from V and 6 bases from J, with 6 bases between. Germline V gene sequence: CDR1 SGHTA, CDR2 FQGTGA. This CDR3 has 13 amino acids. The chain's CDR3 is CASSLNRAGELFF. In nucleotides, the CDR3 is TGTGCCAGCAGCTTAAATCGGGCCGGGGAGCTGTTTTTT.

This chain uses TRBV12-3 or TRBV12-4 with TRBJ1-6; D unclear. This CDR3 is built from 12 residues. V was trimmed by 5 bases and J by 6 bases, leaving 5 bases between them. The CDR3 protein is CASSLFNSPLHF. Written as DNA, the CDR3 is TGTGCCAGCAGTCTGTTTAATTCACCCCTCCACTTT.

DNA for the CDR3: TGTGCCAGCAGCTCTTTTCGGGAAGGAGGCTACACCTTC. This encodes CASSSFREGGYTF. This rearrangement joins TRBV7-2 to TRBJ1-2; D not resolved. Germline assignment: CDR1 SGHTA and CDR2 FQGNSA. The CDR3 extends over 13 amino acids. With 4 bases removed from V and 8 bases from J, the gap between germline ends came to 14 bases.

This clone has a handful of counts. The same CDR3 arises from other DNA sequences in this sample as well. V and J are TRBV5-6 and TRBJ2-7, with D perhaps TRBD1 (6 bases). The CDR3 spans 14 residues. Looked up from germline, CDR1 is SGHDT and CDR2 is YYEEEE. Deletions cut 2 bases from V and 2 bases from J, with 11 bases between. CDR3 coding DNA: TGTGCCAGCAGCTTAGGACAGTCTCCCTACGAGCAGTACTTC. Protein sequence: CASSLGQSPYEQYF.

V usage is TRBV28 and J usage is TRBJ1-5, with TRBD1 identical over 7 bases. The CDR3 length is 15 residues. Trimming removed 5 bases from V and 7 bases from J; junction bases left unmatched: 11. Germline CDR1 MDHEN, CDR2 SYDVKM. CDR3 region: CASSRPGTAGQPQHF. The CDR3 DNA sequence: TGTGCCAGCAGTCGACCCGGGACAGCAGGCCAGCCCCAGCATTTT.

The chain combines TRBV7-5 with TRBJ2-1; the table's D gene call, TRBD1, was not cross checked with the DNA. TRBV7-5 is a pseudogene segment. The CDR3 is 16 amino acids. The CDR3 DNA reads TGTGTCAGAAGCTTAACCCCGGGACAGGGTCCCCATGAGCAGTTCTTC. Its translation: CVRSLTPGQGPHEQFF.

This sequence joins TRBV6-2 or TRBV6-3 and TRBJ1-5; tentative D call: TRBD1 (5 bases). Germline V gene data show CDR1 as MNHEY and CDR2 as SVGEGT. V lost 5 bases to trimming and J lost 5 bases, with 16 bases between them. CDR3 size: 15 residues. The CDR3 protein is CASSRRTRVDQPQHF. The CDR3 DNA reads as TGTGCCAGCAGTCGTCGCACCAGGGTGGATCAGCCCCAGCATTTT.

The chain employs TRBV3-1 (or the pseudogene TRBV3-2) and TRBJ1-4; 7 nucleotides line up with TRBD1. This CDR3 has 12 amino acids. J was trimmed by 7 bases and V by 9 bases; bases with no gene match: 5. Germline CDR1 is LGHDT and CDR2 is YNNKEL (reference sequence). CDR3 in DNA: TGTGCCAGTAGGGGGCGAGGTGAAAAACTGTTTTTT. Translated, it gives CASRGRGEKLFF.

The chain carries TRBV6-5 and TRBJ1-6; D might be TRBD1 (6 bases). The germline gives CDR1 MNHEY, CDR2 SVGAGI. The CDR3 runs 15 residues. With 0 bases removed from V and 8 bases from J, the gap between germline ends came to 11 bases. The CDR3 bases are TGTGCCAGCAGTTACTCGCCAGGGGAGTATTCACCCCTCCACTTT. The encoded protein is CASSYSPGEYSPLHF.

V usage is TRBV10-3 and J usage is TRBJ2-2; no clear D. The CDR3 runs to 11 residues. Germline CDR1 ENHRY, CDR2 SYGVKD. Trimming cost V 5 bases and J 8 bases, with 6 bases left between them. The CDR3 nucleotides read TGTGCCATCAGTCAACTGGGGGAGCTGTTTTTT. It codes for CAISQLGELFF.

The V gene is TRBV10-3, the J gene TRBJ1-2; 9 bases agree with TRBD1. CDR3 size: 17 residues. Germline-derived CDR1 and CDR2 are ENHRY and SYGVKD. The V gene end was trimmed by 2 bases and the J gene end by 6 bases; junction bases not matched to a gene: 13. CDR3 residues: CAISEAGQGRRGDGYTF. As DNA, the CDR3 is TGTGCCATCAGTGAGGCGGGACAGGGCCGGCGAGGTGATGGCTACACCTTC.

The rearrangement uses TRBV7-8 and TRBJ2-3; TRBD2 might be the D (6 bases). The CDR3 spans 14 residues. With 0 bases removed from V and 6 bases from J, the gap between germline ends came to 10 bases. Germline CDR1 reads SGHVS; CDR2 reads FQNEAQ. In nucleotides, the CDR3 is TGTGCCAGCAGCTTAGCAGGGGCGGGGGATACGCAGTATTTT. This sequence encodes CASSLAGAGDTQYF.

A few counts support this clone. The chain carries TRBV4-3 and TRBJ2-1; possibly TRBD2 for D (5 bases). V gave up 0 bases and J gave up 1 base, with 13 bases separating them. The germline gives CDR1 LGHNA, CDR2 YSLEER. This CDR3 is built from 17 residues. In nucleotides, the CDR3 is TGCGCCAGCAGCCAAGATTTGGCGGGTCTATCCTACAATGAGCAGTTCTTC. Translated: CASSQDLAGLSYNEQFF.

This clone was detected once. The gene calls are TRBV7-2 and TRBJ1-6; a weak D match, TRBD1 (5 bases). The ends were cut back, 5 bases at V and 9 bases at J, with 17 bases in the middle. Germline V CDR1 and CDR2: SGHTA, FQGNSA. The CDR3 has 15 residues. CDR3 amino acids: CASSPWTGGSSPLHF. The CDR3 DNA follows: TGTGCCAGCAGCCCCTGGACGGGGGGGAGTTCACCCCTCCACTTT.

This chain links TRBV5-1 with TRBJ1-1, with D uncertain. Trimming cost V 3 bases and J 3 bases, with 12 bases left between them. Per germline, CDR1 SGHRS and CDR2 YFSETQ. The CDR3 extends over 14 amino acids. CDR3 sequence: CASSYGPGYTEAFF. CDR3 bases: TGCGCCAGCAGCTATGGACCGGGGTACACTGAAGCTTTCTTT. The full variable domain, in which reference TRBV5-1 and TRBJ1-1 provide the parts outside the CDR3, is KAGVTQTPRYLIKTRGQQVTLSCSPISGHRSVSWYQQTPGQGLQFLFEYFSETQRNKGNFPGRFSGRQFSNSRSEMNVSTLELGDSALYLCASSYGPGYTEAFFGQGTRLTVV.

The table lists this clone with a count of one. The V call is TRBV7-2, the J call TRBJ2-5, with TRBD1 as a possible D gene (7 bases). Germline V gene lookup returns CDR1 SGHTA and CDR2 FQGNSA. V was clipped by 2 bases and J by 1 base, with 8 bases between them. The CDR3 runs to 14 residues. The CDR3 sequence is CASSLQGGQETQYF. Written as DNA, the CDR3 is TGTGCCAGCAGCTTACAGGGGGGCCAAGAGACCCAGTACTTC.

This rearrangement joins TRBV14 to TRBJ1-6, with D perhaps matching TRBD1 (6 bases). The germline V and J ends were trimmed by 1 base and 9 bases, with 13 bases remaining between them. CDR3 length: 15 amino acids. Per germline, CDR1 SGHDN and CDR2 FVKESK. For the CDR3, the DNA is TGTGCCAGCAGCCAAGTGGCAGGGGCGGGTTCACCCCTCCACTTT. This encodes CASSQVAGAGSPLHF.

This chain joins TRBV28 and TRBJ2-4; 16 bases agree with TRBD2. Trimming took 4 bases from V and 6 from J; bases not matched to a gene: 6. The CDR3 is made up of 17 amino acids. The V gene's germline CDR1 is MDHEN and CDR2 SYDVKM. CDR3 in DNA: TGTGCCAGCAGTTCCGGGACTAGCGGGAGGGTAGGAAACATTCAGTACTTC. Translated, it gives CASSSGTSGRVGNIQYF.

The V gene is TRBV19, the J gene TRBJ1-6; D ambiguous. Between the trimmed V and J ends, which lost 4 bases and 11 bases, there was a span of 15 bases. The CDR3 totals 14 residues. CDR1 is LNHDA and CDR2 is SQIVND in the germline V gene (reference sequence). CDR3 region: CASSTSSNGAPLHF. CDR3 DNA: TGTGCCAGTAGTACTTCTTCCAACGGGGCACCCCTCCACTTT.

The rearrangement links TRBV12-3 or TRBV12-4 to TRBJ2-1, with 9 bases aligning to TRBD1. The CDR3 extends over 12 amino acids. V was pared by 6 bases and J by 12 bases, with 6 bases of the junction left unmatched. The CDR3 DNA follows: TGTGCCAGCAGGGGACAGGGAGTGGTGCAGTTCTTC. This codes for CASRGQGVVQFF.

This clone was detected a few times. The rearrangement joins TRBV7-2 to TRBJ1-1, with no clear D. The germline V gene has CDR1 SGHTA and CDR2 FQGNSA. Trimming took off 1 base at V and 1 base at J, with 10 bases between the two ends. This CDR3 contains 15 residues. CDR3 in amino acids: CASSLVSQPNTEAFF. CDR3 DNA sequence: TGTGCCAGCAGCTTAGTTAGCCAACCGAACACTGAAGCTTTCTTT.

V gene TRBV7-9 combines with J gene TRBJ1-1; D possibly corresponds to TRBD1 (6 bases). Germline-derived CDR1 and CDR2 are SEHNR and FQNEAQ (reference sequence). V was pared by 5 bases and J by 5 bases, with 18 bases between. The CDR3 length is 15 residues. The CDR3 here is CASSRMTGALTEAFF. Written as DNA, the CDR3 is TGTGCCAGCAGCCGAATGACAGGCGCCCTAACTGAAGCTTTCTTT. Together with reference TRBV7-9 and TRBJ1-1, the CDR3 gives the full variable domain: DTGVSQNPRHKITKRGQNVTFRCDPISEHNRLYWYRQTLGQGPEFLTYFQNEAQLEKSRLLSDRFSAERPKGSFSTLEIQRTEQGDSAMYLCASSRMTGALTEAFFGQGTRLTVV.

The chain couples TRBV5-4 to TRBJ1-2, with D maybe TRBD1 (5 bases). Germline CDR1 reads SGHNT; CDR2 reads YYREEE (reference sequence). V lost 3 bases, J lost 4 bases, and 16 bases lay in between. This CDR3 has 15 amino acids. In nucleotides, the CDR3 is TGTGCCAGCAGCTCGGGACTTCCGGCTAGCTATGGCTACACCTTC. It translates to CASSSGLPASYGYTF.

V and J are TRBV7-8 and TRBJ1-5; possible D gene TRBD1, 6 bases. CDR3 length: 16 amino acids. V was pared by 5 bases and J by 2 bases, with 16 bases between. Germline values: CDR1 SGHVS, CDR2 FQNEAQ. DNA for the CDR3: TGTGCCAGCAGCCCAGGGGTAGCCAGGGGCAATCAGCCCCAGCATTTT. This translates into CASSPGVARGNQPQHF.

V gene TRBV6-4 combines with J gene TRBJ2-1; 9 bases line up with TRBD1. V dropped 3 bases and J dropped 2; count of bases not matched to a gene: 11. Germline assignment: CDR1 MRHNA and CDR2 SNTAGT. The CDR3 runs to 18 residues. CDR3 DNA sequence: TGTGCCAGCAGTGAGAACTACAGGGGGCCGAATACCTACAATGAGCAGTTCTTC. This sequence encodes CASSENYRGPNTYNEQFF.

This chain uses TRBV6-5 with TRBJ2-2; TRBD1 aligns across 7 bases. V shed 6 bases and J 3 bases; nucleotides not matched to a gene: 7. The CDR3 runs to 15 residues. CDR1 is MNHEY and CDR2 is SVGAGI in the germline V gene. The CDR3 DNA is TGTGCCAGCAGGCAGGGGACAGCTGACACCGGGGAGCTGTTTTTT. This codes for CASRQGTADTGELFF.

The V gene is TRBV19, the J gene TRBJ1-2; 12 bases fit TRBD1. The V segment lost 4 bases and the J segment 0 bases; nucleotides outside the gene matches: 12. This CDR3 is 19 amino acids long. The germline V gene has CDR1 LNHDA and CDR2 SQIVND (reference sequence). In nucleotides, the CDR3 is TGTGCCAGTAGTACTCACCACTCCGGGACAGGGGGCTCTAACTATGGCTACACCTTC. Translating it yields CASSTHHSGTGGSNYGYTF.

The chain couples TRBV28 to TRBJ1-2, with a tentative D call TRBD1 (5 bases). This CDR3 region has 13 residues. V lost 7 bases, J lost 8 bases, and 17 bases lay in between. Germline values: CDR1 MDHEN, CDR2 SYDVKM. The CDR3 region has the DNA TGTGCCAGCAACGGGGGGGAGCCGGTCGGCTACACCTTC. This sequence encodes CASNGGEPVGYTF.

This sequence joins TRBV5-1 and TRBJ2-1, with 10 positions matching TRBD2. Germline V gene lookup returns CDR1 SGHRS and CDR2 YFSETQ. The CDR3 contains 16 residues. V lost 0 bases to trimming and J lost 3 bases; unmatched junction nucleotides: 3. CDR3 sequence (DNA): TGCGCCAGCAGCTTGGCTAGCGGGAGCGGCTACAATGAGCAGTTCTTC. Encoded protein: CASSLASGSGYNEQFF.

The J gene is TRBJ2-7, the V gene TRBV27; TRBD2 agrees at 10 bases. Germline V gene sequence: CDR1 MNHEY, CDR2 SMNVEV (reference sequence). This CDR3 spans 16 amino acids. Trimming at V came to 5 bases and at J to 7 bases, leaving 14 bases not matched to a gene. The DNA for the CDR3 is TGTGCCAGCAGTCCAAGGGGTAGCGGGAGGTCGGGGGAGCAGTACTTC. Amino acids: CASSPRGSGRSGEQYF.